A single T cell receptor (beta chain) is shown here with its context. This clonotype has more than one count but fewer than ten. Its cognate antigen has yet to be identified. No quality values exist for individual bases; no much larger clone is one base distant. The CDR3, cysteine through phenylalanine, is 16 amino acids long. Left in the record is the CDR3 DNA by itself, 48 bases read in frame from the first base. V gives up 4 bases and J gives up 3 bases, and the segment between their germline ends measures 16 bases. Per the germline V gene, SGHRS is the CDR1 and YFSETQ is the CDR2. Sequencing used an Illumina HiSeq 2500. TCR beta libraries were prepared by quantitative 5'-RACE with molecular barcodes. The study's processing was this. A new computational method based on a probabilistic model of VDJ rearrangement was used to identify disease-linked TCR variants. TCRdb trimmed the raw reads at Q25, called clones with MiXCR and kept productive beta chains. Each record represents a unique CDR3 protein, reported with the most common genes and DNA among its rows. These V and J calls originate from TCRdb's pipeline instead of the authors' own analysis. The sample contains around 140,000 distinct CDR3 sequences, roughly 10% of them found a single time. The ten largest clones capture roughly 4.3% of the sample.

The record originates from a study of CD8 T cells in ankylosing spondylitis (dated 2017 in TCRdb). At the level of the whole study: The study set out to find disease-linked TCR variants by profiling T cell receptor beta repertoires in ankylosing spondylitis patients and healthy donors. The full study cohort was made up of over 20 ankylosing spondylitis patients and 108 healthy donors. Peripheral blood samples were taken, and synovial fluid was additionally collected from ankylosing spondylitis patients. The study at large found these results: Some motif variants had previously been reported in the synovial fluid and blood of reactive arthritis patients, which suggests shared mechanisms of disease initiation. Blood from ankylosing spondylitis patients appeared to be characterized by a TCR beta motif made up of several highly homologous amino acid variants. A CD8+ phenotype was shown by the disease-linked clones, which were found at relatively low frequencies in peripheral blood. The disease-linked clones were reported to be significantly enriched in matched synovial fluid samples from ankylosing spondylitis patients.

Sequencing was carried out using blood, either unsorted or a sorted T cell fraction (not recorded which). Rearrangement joined TRBV5-1 to TRBJ2-2, with the D gene too uncertain to name. The sequence was collected from a female donor with ankylosing spondylitis or in good health (not recorded which). The CDR3 in this case is CASSPIDAVDTGELFF. In nucleotide form, the sequence is TGCGCCAGCAGCCCGATCGATGCCGTGGACACCGGGGAGCTGTTTTTT.